A single sample gave rise to the 5 T cell receptor beta chains below, sequenced in a study of breast tumors, draining lymph nodes, adjacent tissues. TCRdb reprocessed the multiplex PCR reads with MiXCR, giving one entry per CDR3 protein. The table includes some 150,000 distinct CDR3 sequences, 33% detected once. Axillary draining lymph nodes of breast cancer patients supplied the node samples. Material for sequencing was axillary lymph node tissue. All receptors derive from a female donor with breast cancer. Some clones in this sample may be carry-over from other donors' samples.

This clonotype was recorded at least ten times. The gene calls are TRBV6-1 and TRBJ2-1; 13 positions agree with TRBD2. Germline V gene lookup returns CDR1 MNHNS and CDR2 SASEGT. The ends lost 5 bases at V and 15 bases at J; junction bases unmatched: 7. The CDR3 is 13 residues long. The CDR3 DNA sequence: TGTGCCAGCAGTTTGGGACTAGCGGGACTAGGGTTCTTC. As protein: CASSLGLAGLGFF.

This clonotype has at least ten counts. V usage is TRBV7-2 and J usage is TRBJ2-7; D is undetermined. Germline V gene sequence: CDR1 SGHTA, CDR2 FQGNSA. This CDR3 comprises 15 residues. Trimming stripped 3 bases from V and 2 bases from J, with 14 bases between. The CDR3 coding sequence is TGTGCCAGCAGCTTGCGGATCGGTGGTCCCTACGAGCAGTACTTC. This codes for CASSLRIGGPYEQYF.

This clonotype was picked up many times. The genes are TRBV9 and TRBJ2-1, with 7 bases fitting TRBD2. Germline CDR1 SGDLS, CDR2 YYNGEE. This CDR3 spans 14 amino acids. V was clipped by 3 bases and J by 7 bases; unmatched bases: 7. The CDR3 region is CASSAPPSGNEQFF. CDR3 nucleotide sequence: TGTGCCAGCAGCGCCCCGCCTAGCGGAAATGAGCAGTTCTTC.

The chain employs TRBV4-2 and TRBJ1-4, with a weak D call TRBD1 (5 bases). The CDR3 length is 15 residues. Per germline, CDR1 LGHNA and CDR2 YNFKEQ. V was trimmed by 4 bases and J by 5 bases, leaving 14 bases between them. CDR3 nucleotides: TGTGCCAGCAGCCTCTGGGACGCTAAAAATGAAAAACTGTTTTTT. Amino acid sequence: CASSLWDAKNEKLFF.

The CDR3, as DNA: TGTGCCAGCAGCTTAGCGCTCGGTCCAGCGGGCGGGGGTCGTGAGCAGTTCTTC. The encoded protein is CASSLALGPAGGGREQFF. The chain employs TRBV7-9 and TRBJ2-1, with 7 bases aligning to TRBD2. The germline V gene encodes CDR1 SEHNR and CDR2 FQNEAQ (reference sequence). Losses at the gene ends were 0 bases for V and 9 bases for J; bases not matched to a gene: 17. There are 18 residues in the CDR3.